The rows below give T cell receptor beta chains drawn from one sample of a study of blood T cell repertoires in COVID-19. Sequenced by immunoSEQ multiplex PCR; TCRdb stores in-frame clones only, minus some. This sample has nearly 250,000 clones, with around 86% found just once. Sequenced material: peripheral blood. Receptors originate from a woman aged 60-75 years who had recovered from COVID-19. CDR3s include the opening cysteine and the closing phenylalanine or tryptophan. D genes are given only for firm matches. Clone size is given for some rows only: seen once, a few or many times, or a class if the clone is expanded.

d_gene,abundance,j_gene,len,v_gene,CDR3nt,CDR3aa
NA,NA,TRBJ2-4,11,TRBV12-3/TRBV12-4,TGTGCCAGCAGCGAGTTGAACATTCAGTACTTC,CASSELNIQYF
TRBD1,once,TRBJ2-6,11,TRBV28,TGTGCCAGCAGCGAGTCGGGACAGCTACGTTTC,CASSESGQLRF
NA,NA,TRBJ1-2,12,TRBV11-2,TGTGCCAGCAGCGCAACCGGGATCGGCTACACCTTC,CASSATGIGYTF
TRBD1,NA,TRBJ1-2,14,TRBV28,TGTGCCAGCAGTCCGACAGGGGCTAACTATGGCTACACCTTC,CASSPTGANYGYTF
NA,NA,TRBJ1-5,16,TRBV12-2,TGTGCAAGTCGCTTGACAGGGGCGGATAGCAATCAGCCCCAGCATTTT,CASRLTGADSNQPQHF
TRBD1,NA,TRBJ1-1,19,TRBV4-1,TGCGCCAGCAGCCAATCCCCGGGACAGGGAAGGGGGATGAACACTGAAGCTTTCTTT,CASSQSPGQGRGMNTEAFF
NA,few,TRBJ1-1,14,TRBV6-1,TGTGCCAGCAGTGAAAGGGGCGCGAACACTGAAGCTTTCTTT,CASSERGANTEAFF
TRBD1,NA,TRBJ1-1,15,TRBV6-5,TGTGCCAGCAGCTCCCCGACAGGGTGGAACACTGAAGCTTTCTTT,CASSSPTGWNTEAFF
NA,once,TRBJ1-1,14,TRBV5-1,TGCGCCAGCAGCTTTCAGACAGTTGGGTCTGAAGCTTTCTTT,CASSFQTVGSEAFF
NA,NA,TRBJ1-2,13,TRBV28,TGTGCCAGCAGTTTGTTGCAGGCGGGTGGCTACACCTTC,CASSLLQAGGYTF
NA,NA,TRBJ1-5,13,TRBV12-3/TRBV12-4,TGTGCCAGCAGTTTTGGGTTGGAGCAGCCCCAGCATTTT,CASSFGLEQPQHF
NA,NA,TRBJ2-7,13,TRBV2,TGTGCCAGCAGTGATCCCCAGGATCACGAGCAGTACTTC,CASSDPQDHEQYF
NA,once,TRBJ1-1,14,TRBV7-2,TGTGCCAGCAGCTGGGGGGGACCGAACACTGAAGCTTTCTTT,CASSWGGPNTEAFF
NA,NA,TRBJ2-3,13,TRBV7-2,TGTGCCAGCAGCTATCAGCAGCGAGCGGCGCAGTATTTT,CASSYQQRAAQYF
NA,NA,TRBJ2-5,15,TRBV7-2,TGTGCCAGCAGCTTAAGTCCTAGCAGGGGAGAGACCCAGTACTTC,CASSLSPSRGETQYF
TRBD1,NA,TRBJ1-5,13,TRBV12-3/TRBV12-4,TGTGCCAGCAATACAGGGGGCGATCAGCCCCAGCATTTT,CASNTGGDQPQHF
NA,NA,TRBJ2-1,13,TRBV13,TGTGCCATCCCACAGGGTAGGGTCAATGAGCAGTTCTTC,CAIPQGRVNEQFF
TRBD1,NA,TRBJ1-1,15,TRBV5-1,TGCGCCAGCAGCTTACAACCGGGACAGGGGATTGAAGCTTTCTTT,CASSLQPGQGIEAFF
TRBD1,NA,TRBJ2-1,16,TRBV19,TGTGCCAGTAGTATACTGGGGACAGGGGCGGGCAATGAGCAGTTCTTC,CASSILGTGAGNEQFF
TRBD1,NA,TRBJ2-1,13,TRBV11-2,TGTGCCAGCACCAAGACAGGGTCAGATGAGCAGTTCTTC,CASTKTGSDEQFF
TRBD1,NA,TRBJ2-7,15,TRBV5-1,TGCGCCAGCAGCGTTAGACAGGGCCTCGGCTACGAGCAGTACTTC,CASSVRQGLGYEQYF
NA,NA,TRBJ1-3,16,TRBV4-1,TGCGCCAGCAGCCAAGGCCCGGGGGGATCTGGAAACACCATATATTTT,CASSQGPGGSGNTIYF
TRBD1,once,TRBJ1-2,15,TRBV7-3,TGTGCCAGCAGCTCCCCTGGACAGGAGAACTATGGCTACACCTTC,CASSSPGQENYGYTF
TRBD1,NA,TRBJ1-4,16,TRBV18,TGTGCCAGCTCACCACCCGGTGGGACAGGGTACGAAAAACTGTTTTTT,CASSPPGGTGYEKLFF
NA,NA,TRBJ2-1,12,TRBV5-1,TGCGCCAGCAGCTTGGTCGGGTATGAGCAGTTCTTC,CASSLVGYEQFF
NA,NA,TRBJ2-5,11,TRBV5-1,TGCGCCAGCAGCATAGAAGAGACCCAGTACTTC,CASSIEETQYF
NA,NA,TRBJ2-2,14,TRBV11-3,TGTGCCAGCAGCGAGGGTTGGGGCACCGGGGAGCTGTTTTTT,CASSEGWGTGELFF